This TCR beta chain was captured in a study of blood T cell repertoires in COVID-19. About the research overall: Spain, Italy and the United States supplied samples that represented acute and convalescent COVID-19. T cells, B-cell-depleted T cells, or PBMCs provided the cDNA or gDNA that served as material.

Authors' methods: Counts of nucleated cells, estimated from reference gene primer amplification, were obtained. TCRdb's copy holds only in-frame clones and misses some; the assay was immunoSEQ multiplex PCR. The DNA gave D and trimming, while V, J and clone size come from that table. The sample lists just over 300,000 clones; 87% were seen once. Sequencing was performed on peripheral blood. The TCR was taken from a man between 18 and 35 years old with active or convalescent COVID-19.

The CDR3 spells CASGPEGSYEQYF. In nucleotides, the CDR3 is TGCGCCAGCGGCCCAGAGGGCTCCTACGAGCAGTACTTC. The chain joins TRBV5-1 to TRBJ2-7; a weak D match, TRBD2 (5 bases). Germline V CDR1 and CDR2: SGHRS, YFSETQ. V lost 7 bases and J 0 bases, leaving 11 bases between the germline ends. This CDR3 spans 13 amino acids.